The 8 T cell receptor beta chains below come from one sample, sequenced in a study of blood T cell repertoires in COVID-19. Assay used: immunoSEQ multiplex PCR; TCRdb lists only in-frame clones, some missing. The table lists tens of thousands of clones, 80% to 90% of them singletons, with about 14% in the top ten. Sequenced material: peripheral blood. These receptors all stem from a woman at least 80 years old with acute or convalescent COVID-19.

The chain is built from TRBV6-5 and TRBJ1-5; a possible D gene is TRBD1 (6 bases). This CDR3 spans 13 amino acids. V lost 11 bases and J 5 bases, leaving 16 bases between the germline ends. Looked up from germline, CDR1 is MNHEY and CDR2 is SVGAGI. The CDR3 protein is CAGTQGRDQPQHF. The CDR3, as DNA: TGTGCCGGGACACAGGGTAGGGATCAGCCCCAGCATTTT.

The chain couples TRBV5-6 to TRBJ1-5; maybe TRBD1 (6 bases). There are 15 residues in the CDR3. Germline loops: CDR1 SGHDT, CDR2 YYEEEE. V lost 0 bases and J 4 bases, leaving 11 bases between the germline ends. The CDR3 is CASSLATGMNQPQHF. The CDR3 region has the DNA TGTGCCAGCAGCTTGGCTACAGGGATGAATCAGCCCCAGCATTTT.

The chain is built from TRBV7-2 and TRBJ2-1; TRBD2 aligns across 12 bases. The CDR3 runs to 15 residues. The J segment lost 9 bases and the V segment lost 4 bases, leaving 7 bases of the junction unmatched. Per germline, CDR1 SGHTA and CDR2 FQGNSA. The CDR3 DNA is TGTGCCAGCAGCTCCAGACTAGCGGGGGAAGTTGAGCAGTTCTTC. This codes for CASSSRLAGEVEQFF.

This clone has only one observation. V and J are TRBV19 and TRBJ2-7, with D possibly TRBD1 on 6 matching bases. V gave up 1 base and J gave up 3 bases, with 10 bases separating them. The germline V gene has CDR1 LNHDA and CDR2 SQIVND (reference sequence). This CDR3 comprises 14 residues. The CDR3 loop reads CASSIVDSYYEQYF. In nucleotides, the CDR3 is TGTGCCAGTAGTATAGTGGACAGCTACTACGAGCAGTACTTC.

The V and J genes are TRBV28 and TRBJ1-6, with TRBD1 matching over 9 bases. This CDR3 has 15 residues. V was clipped by 2 bases and J by 7 bases; unmatched bases: 3. Germline V gene sequence: CDR1 MDHEN, CDR2 SYDVKM. CDR3 amino acids: CASSLTTGGNSPLHF. Written as DNA, the CDR3 is TGTGCCAGCAGTTTAACGACAGGGGGGAATTCACCCCTCCACTTT. The variable domain in full, with the rest retrieved from reference TRBV28 and TRBJ1-6, is DVKVTQSSRYLVKRTGEKVFLECVQDMDHENMFWYRQDPGLGLRLIYFSYDVKMKEKGDIPEGYSVSREKKERFSLILESASTNQTSMYLCASSLTTGGNSPLHFGNGTRLTVT.

This clone was counted only a few times. The chain joins TRBV15 to TRBJ1-6; 8 nucleotides line up with TRBD1. Germline V gene lookup returns CDR1 LNHNV and CDR2 YYDKDF (reference sequence). Trimming took 0 bases from V and 6 from J; bases not matched to a gene: 1. The CDR3 is made up of 15 amino acids. The CDR3 is CATSREDRGNSPLHF. In DNA form, the CDR3 reads TGTGCCACCAGCAGAGAAGACAGGGGTAATTCACCCCTCCACTTT. Full variable domain (missing parts from reference TRBV15 and TRBJ1-6): DAMVIQNPRYQVTQFGKPVTLSCSQTLNHNVMYWYQQKSSQAPKLLFHYYDKDFNNEADTPDNFQSRRPNTSFCFLDIRSPGLGDTAMYLCATSREDRGNSPLHFGNGTRLTVT.

The sample holds a few counts of this clone. The chain links TRBV28 to TRBJ2-4; D possibly corresponds to TRBD1 (6 bases). CDR1 and CDR2 from the germline V gene are MDHEN and SYDVKM. The ends were cut back, 2 bases at V and 4 bases at J, with 9 bases in the middle. The CDR3 has 14 amino acids. CDR3 sequence reads: CASSLTGLKNIQYF. As DNA, the CDR3 is TGTGCCAGCAGTTTAACAGGGTTAAAAAACATTCAGTACTTC.

The rearrangement links TRBV11-1 to TRBJ1-2; 9 bases agree with TRBD1. V was clipped by 4 bases and J by 8 bases; unmatched bases: 5. Germline V gene lookup returns CDR1 SGHAT and CDR2 FQDESV (reference sequence). This CDR3 spans 13 amino acids. The DNA of the CDR3 is TGTGCCAGCAGCTGGGGACAGGGTACGGGCTACACCTTC. Protein: CASSWGQGTGYTF. Using reference TRBV11-1 and TRBJ1-2 for the parts outside the CDR3, the full variable domain is EAEVAQSPRYKITEKSQAVAFWCDPISGHATLYWYRQILGQGPELLVQFQDESVVDDSQLPKDRFSAERLKGVDSTLKIQPAELGDSAMYLCASSWGQGTGYTFGSGTRLTVV.